The clone carrying this T cell receptor (beta chain) was observed at least ten times. Its antigen is currently unknown. TCR beta CDR3 amplification used RNA transcripts. HTBI primers were employed in first-round RT-PCR, then a second-round multiplex PCR followed. TCRdb redid the calling of the multiplex PCR reads with MiXCR, one entry per CDR3 protein. This sample carries about 1.2 million distinct CDR3 sequences, 35% to 40% of them seen once, and the ten largest clones take over 8.5%. These data belong to a study of Graves' ophthalmopathy and Graves' hyperthyroidism. Study-level background: Being free of ophthalmopathy for 18 months of follow-up defined stable hyperthyroidism. Study-wide findings and caveats: Among expanded thyroid clonotypes above 0.001 frequency, most also occurred in blood. Forecasting of ophthalmopathy progression by the model achieved 60% to 71% sensitivity and 72.22% specificity.

Ages of hyperthyroidism patients ran from 18 to 65, and their diagnoses were new, under 2 months' duration. The V end was cut by 5 bases, the J end by 6 bases, with 19 bases between. The CDR3 has 15 residues. Germline assignment: CDR1 SGHTA and CDR2 FQGNSA. The sample consisted of peripheral blood or thyroid tissue (not recorded which). This sequence joins TRBV7-2 and TRBJ1-1, with D unclear. The clonotype comes from an adult man with Graves' hyperthyroidism. The CDR3 loop is CASSQVLEGLPEAFF. The CDR3 DNA reads TGTGCCAGCAGCCAGGTGCTGGAGGGTCTGCCTGAAGCTTTCTTT.